This passage covers 7 T cell receptor beta chains from one sample sequenced in a study of T cell clonality in common variable immunodeficiency. Study-level points and caveats: Reportedly, TCR beta sequences from common variable immunodeficiency showed fewer deletions and N-nucleotide insertions.

No cognate antigen is known for these TCRs. This table comes from immunoSEQ multiplex PCR, and its TCRdb copy is limited to in-frame clones, with some not included. Singletons are absent from the sample, which has 25,000 to 30,000 clones. The sample consisted of peripheral blood mononuclear cells. The origin of the receptors is a human donor with common variable immunodeficiency.

This clone has more than one count but fewer than ten. CDR3 DNA (partial): TGTGCCAGCAGCCAAGATTGGCAGTCCTACGAG. Residues: CASSQDWQSYE. The full CDR3 sequence reads CASSQDWQSYEQYF. The V and J genes are TRBV14 and TRBJ2-7; no firm D call. The read ends 3 residues before the CDR3 terminus; that terminus is restored from the germline J gene. The CDR3 sequence is 14 residues long. Germline assignment: CDR1 SGHDN and CDR2 FVKESK. V lost 0 bases, J lost 1 base, and 7 bases lay in between. The whole variable domain, remainder taken from reference TRBV14 and TRBJ2-7, is EAGVTQFPSHSVIEKGQTVTLRCDPISGHDNLYWYRRVMGKEIKFLLHFVKESKQDESGMPNNRFLAERTGGTYSTLKVQPAELEDSGVYFCASSQDWQSYEQYFGPGTRLTVT.

This clone was observed a few times. The DNA read from the CDR3 is TGTGCCAGCAGCGGCACCAGCGGTGGTGAG. Its protein product is CASSGTSGGE. The entire CDR3 reads CASSGTSGGEQFF. The V and J genes are TRBV11-2 and TRBJ2-1; TRBD2 might be the D (5 bases). From the germline J gene comes the end of the CDR3, since the read stops 3 residues before it. The CDR3 extends over 13 amino acids. The V end lost 5 bases, the J end lost 9 bases, and 14 bases lay between the germline ends. Germline V gene sequence: CDR1 SGHAT, CDR2 FQNNGV.

About this clone itself: The read finishes 3 residues shy of the CDR3 end, and the germline J gene is used to complete it. The chain couples TRBV7-9 to TRBJ1-1, with 7 positions matching TRBD1. V was clipped by 5 bases and J by 5 bases; unmatched bases: 8. The germline V gene has CDR1 SEHNR and CDR2 FQNEAQ (reference sequence). This CDR3 has 14 amino acids. The CDR3 DNA, read in part, is TGTGCCAGCAGCCAACGGTCAGGGGGAACTGAA. As protein: CASSQRSGGTE. The full CDR3 reads CASSQRSGGTEAFF.

Many counts were recorded for this clone. The DNA ends 3 residues before the CDR3 does, and the rest of the CDR3 is filled in from the germline J gene. The chain joins TRBV2 to TRBJ2-3; possible D gene TRBD2, 7 bases. Germline lookup yields CDR1 SNHLY and CDR2 FYNNEI. The CDR3 is made up of 16 amino acids. The V end was cut by 4 bases, the J end by 6 bases, with 20 bases between. The CDR3 sequence: CASSARFLKGGDTQYF. The sequenced part of the CDR3 DNA is TGTGCCAGCAGTGCCAGGTTCCTTAAGGGGGGGGATACG.

As to this clone: Read data end 3 residues before the CDR3 end; the end is taken from the germline J gene. The chain joins TRBV5-1 to TRBJ2-3; 7 nucleotides match TRBD2. Germline V gene sequence: CDR1 SGHRS, CDR2 YFSETQ. V was pared by 0 bases and J by 5 bases, with 9 bases of the junction left unmatched. This CDR3 comprises 16 residues. The CDR3 protein is CASSLEGGSSKDTQYF. The covered CDR3 bases are TGCGCCAGCAGCTTGGAAGGCGGGAGTTCAAAAGATACG.

A word on this clone: The sequence runs out 3 residues before the end of the CDR3; the remainder is reconstructed from the germline J gene. The rearrangement joins TRBV10-2 to TRBJ2-1; TRBD2 is a possible D gene (6 bases). Between the trimmed V and J ends, which lost 6 bases and 4 bases, there was a span of 13 bases. Germline assignment: CDR1 WSHSY and CDR2 SAAADI. This CDR3 has 14 amino acids. CDR3 bases read: TGCGCCAGCAGCTTCTACGGGACTTACAATGAG. This codes for CASSFYGTYNE. The CDR3, in full, reads CASSFYGTYNEQFF.

On this clone itself: The read halts 3 residues ahead of the CDR3 end, with the missing end drawn from the germline J gene. The chain joins TRBV20-1 to TRBJ2-5; D is unresolved. The CDR3 extends over 11 amino acids. The germline gives CDR1 DFQATT, CDR2 SNEGSKA (reference sequence). V gave up 0 bases and J gave up 5 bases, with 4 bases separating them. CDR3 DNA (partial): TGCAGTGCTAGAGATCTGGAGACC. Residues: CSARDLET. The entire CDR3 sequence reads CSARDLETQYF.